A single sample gave rise to the 14 T cell receptor beta chains below, sequenced in a study of blood T cell repertoires in COVID-19. Profiled with immunoSEQ multiplex PCR; TCRdb holds only in-frame clones, not every one. Of approximately 180,000 clones in the sample, approximately 85% are singletons; the top ten hold 9.5% to 12%. Sample: peripheral blood. Receptors originate from a human donor with active or convalescent COVID-19. The donor label of this sample is uncertain.

In nucleotides, the CDR3 is TGTGCCAGCAGTTACCGGACAGGGGGCTTTCTAATGGCTGTCTACGAGCAGTACTTC. Amino acid sequence: CASSYRTGGFLMAVYEQYF. This chain joins TRBV6-2 or TRBV6-3 and TRBJ2-7; 11 positions agree with TRBD1. Germline V gene sequence: CDR1 MNHEY, CDR2 SVGEGT. With V trimmed by 2 bases and J by 3 bases, 15 bases remained unmatched. The CDR3 consists of 19 residues.

The chain couples TRBV28 to TRBJ1-1; 7 bases agree with TRBD1. The CDR3 runs to 14 residues. Germline V lookup: CDR1 MDHEN, CDR2 SYDVKM. V dropped 4 bases and J dropped 4; count of bases not matched to a gene: 6. The CDR3: CASSSTGLATEAFF. Written as DNA, the CDR3 is TGTGCCAGCAGTTCGACAGGGTTGGCCACTGAAGCTTTCTTT.

The chain recombines TRBV11-1 with TRBJ2-5, with TRBD2 matching over 7 bases. V was pared by 4 bases and J by 5 bases, with 1 base of the junction left unmatched. The germline CDR1 and CDR2 sequences are SGHAT and FQDESV (reference sequence). There are 12 residues in the CDR3. CDR3 nucleotide sequence: TGTGCCAGCAGCTCCGGGGGGGAGACCCAGTACTTC. It yields the protein CASSSGGETQYF.

V usage is TRBV27 and J usage is TRBJ1-1, with TRBD1 matching 8 bases. The length of the CDR3 is 12 residues. V gave up 6 bases and J gave up 9 bases; unmatched junction bases: 6. CDR1 MNHEY and CDR2 SMNVEV come from the germline V gene (reference sequence). Written as DNA, the CDR3 is TGTGCCAGCAGCCCCCGGACAGGGCAAGCTTTCTTT. It is translated as CASSPRTGQAFF.

The V and J genes are TRBV9 and TRBJ2-3, with 12 bases identical to TRBD2. The CDR3 is 18 residues long. Trimming at V came to 0 bases and at J to 0 bases, leaving 5 bases not matched to a gene. Germline V gives CDR1 SGDLS, CDR2 YYNGEE. This CDR3 reads CASSVALTSGGSTDTQYF. CDR3 coding DNA: TGTGCCAGCAGCGTAGCTCTAACTAGCGGGGGGAGCACAGATACGCAGTATTTT.

The V gene is TRBV5-1, the J gene TRBJ2-3; D gene ambiguous. Deletions cut 0 bases from V and 2 bases from J, with 7 bases between. The CDR3 has 14 amino acids. Germline V CDR1 and CDR2: SGHRS, YFSETQ. The DNA for the CDR3 is TGCGCCAGCAGCTTGGAACAGTTCACAGATACGCAGTATTTT. Encoded protein: CASSLEQFTDTQYF.

The rearrangement links TRBV30 to TRBJ1-2; 8 positions agree with TRBD1. The CDR3 covers 13 residues. The ends lost 3 bases at V and 7 bases at J; junction bases unmatched: 7. Germline CDR1 GTSNPN, CDR2 SVGIG (reference sequence). Here the CDR3 reads CAWSFQGAFGYTF. The CDR3 DNA reads TGTGCCTGGAGCTTCCAGGGGGCGTTTGGCTACACCTTC.

This chain joins TRBV11-2 and TRBJ2-7; D call uncertain. The CDR3 totals 12 residues. V dropped 5 bases and J dropped 3 bases, with 8 bases sitting between them. The V gene's germline CDR1 is SGHAT and CDR2 FQNNGV. CDR3 sequence reads: CASSRNGYEQYF. The CDR3 bases are TGTGCCAGCAGCCGAAACGGCTACGAGCAGTACTTC.

The chain links TRBV27 to TRBJ2-3; 7 bases are a match to TRBD2. Looked up from germline, CDR1 is MNHEY and CDR2 is SMNVEV (reference sequence). The CDR3 loop spans 13 amino acids. The V gene end was trimmed by 8 bases and the J gene end by 4 bases; junction bases not matched to a gene: 6. As DNA, the CDR3 is TGTGCCAGCCGGGCTGGGGGGGCAGATACGCAGTATTTT. Its protein is CASRAGGADTQYF.

The V and J genes are TRBV25-1 and TRBJ2-3, with D possibly matching TRBD2 (6 bases). The length of the CDR3 is 16 residues. Germline CDR1 and CDR2: MGHDK and SYGVNS. The ends were cut back, 4 bases at V and 1 base at J, with 15 bases in the middle. This CDR3 is CASSGASVIGTDTQYF. CDR3 coding DNA: TGTGCCAGCAGTGGGGCTAGCGTAATTGGCACAGATACGCAGTATTTT.

The rearrangement links TRBV10-1 to TRBJ2-3, with 14 nucleotides matching TRBD2. With V trimmed by 0 bases and J by 3 bases, 8 bases remained unmatched. Germline V CDR1 and CDR2: WNHNN, SYGVQD (reference sequence). The CDR3 sequence is 19 residues long. As DNA, the CDR3 is TGCGCCAGCAGTGAGTCTGGACTAGCGGGAGGTGCTAAGACAGATACGCAGTATTTT. Encoded protein: CASSESGLAGGAKTDTQYF.

This chain joins TRBV3-1 (or the pseudogene TRBV3-2) and TRBJ2-3; the match to TRBD2 covers 9 bases. This CDR3 comprises 16 residues. Germline CDR1 LGHDT, CDR2 YNNKEL (reference sequence). V gave up 1 base and J gave up 7 bases; unmatched junction bases: 9. DNA of the CDR3: TGTGCCAGCAGCCAAGCCCAGCGGGGGGCCCGGAATACGCAGTATTTT. Translated: CASSQAQRGARNTQYF.

This clone was seen repeatedly, ten times or more. The chain has TRBV7-9 and TRBJ1-3; possibly TRBD1 for D (5 bases). The CDR3 has 14 residues. V dropped 4 bases and J dropped 4 bases, with 11 bases sitting between them. Germline V gene data show CDR1 as SEHNR and CDR2 as FQNEAQ (reference sequence). Here the CDR3 DNA reads TGTGCCAGCAGCTCGACAGAAGGAGGAAACACCATATATTTT. This sequence encodes CASSSTEGGNTIYF.

J is TRBJ2-5 and V is TRBV10-3; D not certain. The CDR3 is 12 amino acids. CDR1 and CDR2 from the germline V gene are ENHRY and SYGVKD. Trimming left V 8 bases short and J 5 bases short, with 12 bases between. CDR3 loop: CAIAQDGETQYF. DNA for the CDR3: TGTGCCATCGCCCAGGATGGGGAGACCCAGTACTTC.